Shown below are 27 T cell receptor beta chains from a single sample sequenced in a study of human T cells and chemical hapten exposure. The time point here: pre-sensitization, week 0. As to treatment: therapeutic diphenylcyclopropenone sensitization with weekly scalp DPC. TCRdb re-analysed the RACE reads in MiXCR, keeping a single row per CDR3 protein. Of about 92,000 distinct CDR3 sequences listed, around 9.6% are singletons. The source material was whole blood, sampled in connection with sensitization to the hapten diphenylcyclopropenone (DPC). Source of these receptors: a middle-aged woman with alopecia areata. Some clones in this sample may be carry-over from other donors' samples.

The chain combines TRBV29-1 with TRBJ1-2; D is unclear. The CDR3 has 12 residues. With 7 bases removed from V and 3 bases from J, the gap between germline ends came to 12 bases. CDR1 is SQVTM, CDR2 ANQGSEA, per germline. CDR3 bases: TGCAGCGCCTACACCCCTGACTATGGCTACACCTTC. Translation: CSAYTPDYGYTF.

The chain joins TRBV6-5 to TRBJ1-2; possible D gene TRBD1, 6 bases. In germline, CDR1 is MNHEY, CDR2 SVGAGI. The CDR3 is 14 residues long. V was cut by 0 bases and J by 9 bases, with 14 bases left in between. The DNA for the CDR3 is TGTGCCAGCAGTTACTCGAGGCAGGGGATCCGCTACACCTTC. Protein sequence: CASSYSRQGIRYTF.

This clonotype was counted a few times. The chain joins TRBV11-3 to TRBJ2-2; 9 bases map to TRBD2. Germline V gene sequence: CDR1 SGHNT, CDR2 YENEEA. V lost 4 bases, J lost 4 bases, and 7 bases stayed unmatched. This CDR3 is 16 amino acids long. This chain's CDR3 is CASSSAGGQFTGELFF. The CDR3 DNA reads TGTGCCAGCAGCTCCGCGGGGGGGCAGTTCACCGGGGAGCTGTTTTTT. Complete variable domain (other parts from reference TRBV11-3 and TRBJ2-2): EAGVVQSPRYKIIEKKQPVAFWCNPISGHNTLYWYLQNLGQGPELLIRYENEEAVDDSQLPKDRFSAERLKGVDSTLKIQPAELGDSAVYLCASSSAGGQFTGELFFGEGSRLTVL.

This clonotype appeared many times. The V call is TRBV3-1, the J call TRBJ2-3, with 7 bases aligning to TRBD1. Losses at the gene ends were 0 bases for V and 5 bases for J; bases not matched to a gene: 5. CDR1 is LGHDT, CDR2 YNNKEL, per germline (reference sequence). The CDR3 is made up of 15 amino acids. The CDR3 loop reads CASSQEGGRRDTQYF. The CDR3 DNA sequence: TGTGCCAGCAGCCAAGAAGGGGGCCGAAGAGATACGCAGTATTTT.

This clonotype was observed many times. A junction boundary mismatches the germline segment, possibly from a read error. V gene TRBV5-1 combines with J gene TRBJ2-7, with unresolved D. The CDR3 loop spans 15 amino acids. Germline CDR1 is SGHRS and CDR2 is YFSETQ. The DNA of the CDR3 is TGCGCCAGCAGAGCCGGTGGAGACCGGATTCGTGGACCTTCCTTC. It codes for CASRAGGDRIRGPSF.

This clonotype occurred many times. The chain is built from TRBV10-3 and TRBJ2-7, with 9 nucleotides matching TRBD1. The CDR3 has 13 residues. The germline gives CDR1 ENHRY, CDR2 SYGVKD. Trimming at V came to 10 bases and at J to 6 bases, leaving 10 bases not matched to a gene. The CDR3 reads CATSPDRGGEQYF. In nucleotides, the CDR3 is TGTGCCACCTCCCCGGACAGGGGTGGCGAGCAGTACTTC.

This clonotype was seen at least ten times. The gene calls are TRBV20-1 and TRBJ2-2, with a weak D call TRBD2 (5 bases). The CDR3 contains 15 residues. Per germline, CDR1 DFQATT and CDR2 SNEGSKA (reference sequence). Deletions cut 0 bases from V and 3 bases from J, with 11 bases between. CDR3 sequence reads: CSARDRTPDTGELFF. The CDR3 DNA follows: TGCAGTGCTAGAGACCGGACTCCCGACACCGGGGAGCTGTTTTTT.

The table lists this clonotype with a few counts. The chain carries TRBV20-1 and TRBJ2-4; no firm D call. The germline V gene has CDR1 DFQATT and CDR2 SNEGSKA (reference sequence). V lost 3 bases and J 2 bases, leaving 8 bases between the germline ends. The CDR3 contains 13 residues. The CDR3 protein is CSASETTKNIQYF. The CDR3 DNA is TGCAGTGCTAGTGAGACAACCAAAAACATTCAGTACTTC.

This chain connects TRBV9 to TRBJ2-7, with 9 bases matching TRBD1. Germline trimming cut 3 bases from V and 7 bases from J; bases unmatched to any gene: 8. The CDR3 spans 14 residues. The V gene's germline CDR1 is SGDLS and CDR2 YYNGEE. The CDR3 DNA is TGTGCCAGCAGCGCCGGGACAGGGAATTGGGAGCAGTACTTC. Encoded protein: CASSAGTGNWEQYF.

On this clonotype: At one boundary the junction diverges from the germline segment, which might be a read error. The chain recombines TRBV4-3 with TRBJ2-3; possible D gene TRBD1, 6 bases. This CDR3 spans 16 amino acids. Germline V gene sequence: CDR1 LGHNA, CDR2 YSLEER. In DNA form, the CDR3 reads TGCGCCAGCAGCCAACAATCCGGACAGCACACAGTTACGCAGTATTTT. Translated, it gives CASSQQSGQHTVTQYF.

Ten or more counts support this clonotype. CDR3 in amino acids: CASSPRIRTKNTEAFF. The CDR3 DNA reads as TGTGCCAGCAGCCCCCGTATTAGGACAAAGAACACTGAAGCTTTCTTT. The gene calls are TRBV3-2 and TRBJ1-1; no DNA check was done on the table's D call, TRBD1. TRBV3-2 is annotated as a pseudogene. The CDR3 contains 16 residues.

The chain combines TRBV6-2 or TRBV6-3 with TRBJ1-2; no clear D gene. Germline V lookup: CDR1 MNHEY, CDR2 SVGEGT. CDR3 length: 12 residues. With 0 bases removed from V and 10 bases from J, the gap between germline ends came to 9 bases. The CDR3 region is CASSYSKLLYTF. In DNA form, the CDR3 reads TGTGCCAGCAGTTACTCGAAGTTGCTCTACACCTTC.

This clonotype was seen more than once but under ten times. The chain uses TRBV7-6 and TRBJ2-1; D is possibly TRBD2 (5 bases). This CDR3 has 14 amino acids. CDR1 SGHVS and CDR2 FNYEAQ come from the germline V gene. V was cut by 1 base and J by 6 bases, with 10 bases left in between. CDR3 amino acids: CASSLGLKGNEQFF. For the CDR3, the DNA is TGTGCCAGCAGCTTAGGACTAAAAGGCAATGAGCAGTTCTTC.

This clonotype was recorded a few times. The rearrangement links TRBV18 to TRBJ1-1; 7 bases are shared with TRBD1. V lost 3 bases and J lost 3; bases outside the gene matches: 10. This CDR3 is 16 amino acids long. Germline V CDR1 and CDR2: KGHSH, LQKENI. The CDR3 sequence is CASSPPRQGEYTEAFF. The CDR3 DNA reads TGTGCCAGCTCACCCCCCCGACAGGGAGAGTACACTGAAGCTTTCTTT.

This clonotype was seen repeatedly, ten times or more. This chain uses TRBV7-6 with TRBJ2-7; perhaps TRBD1 as D (5 bases). Trimming left V 1 base short and J 3 bases short, with 13 bases between. This CDR3 has 15 residues. Looked up from germline, CDR1 is SGHVS and CDR2 is FNYEAQ. The CDR3 spells CASSLGGASGYEQYF. In DNA, the CDR3 is TGTGCCAGCAGCTTAGGTGGGGCGTCAGGCTACGAGCAGTACTTC.

The V call is TRBV29-1, the J call TRBJ1-2; the match to TRBD1 covers 9 bases. The trim removed 3 bases at V and 4 bases at J, leaving 3 bases unmatched. The CDR3 consists of 13 residues. The germline V gene encodes CDR1 SQVTM and CDR2 ANQGSEA. CDR3 nucleotide sequence: TGCAGCGTTGAGTTGGACAGGGGCTATGGCTACACCTTC. Amino acid sequence: CSVELDRGYGYTF.

The chain has TRBV12-3 or TRBV12-4 and TRBJ2-4, with D possibly TRBD1 on 6 matching bases. Trimming took off 2 bases at V and 2 bases at J, with 7 bases between the two ends. The CDR3 has 14 amino acids. In DNA form, the CDR3 reads TGTGCCAGCAGTTTAAGGGGGACCAAAAACATTCAGTACTTC. Amino acid sequence: CASSLRGTKNIQYF.

This clonotype was seen more than once but under ten times. The rearrangement uses TRBV20-1 and TRBJ1-5; D is unresolved. Trimming removed 0 bases from V and 0 bases from J, with 6 bases in between. Looked up from germline, CDR1 is DFQATT and CDR2 is SNEGSKA (reference sequence). The CDR3 extends over 14 amino acids. The CDR3 loop is CSARDSISNQPQHF. The CDR3 DNA is TGCAGTGCTAGAGATAGCATTAGCAATCAGCCCCAGCATTTT.

Many counts were recorded for this clonotype. This rearrangement joins TRBV27 to TRBJ1-1, with D hard to call. Germline CDR1 and CDR2: MNHEY and SMNVEV (reference sequence). The V end lost 9 bases, the J end lost 2 bases, and 7 bases lay between the germline ends. CDR3 length: 11 amino acids. The CDR3 nucleotides read TGTGCCAGTAGCAGTAACACTGAAGCTTTCTTT. Amino acids: CASSSNTEAFF.

This clonotype was observed many times. The chain employs TRBV3-2 and TRBJ1-3; the D call of TRBD1 is as the table states it, not checked on the DNA. TRBV3-2 has pseudogene status. The length of the CDR3 is 17 residues. The CDR3 bases are TGTGCCAGCCACCTAGGGGTTTCAAACAAGGGTGGAAACACCATATATTTT. Its protein product is CASHLGVSNKGGNTIYF.

As to this clonotype: It may be a read error: a sequence one base away is much more abundant. The chain uses TRBV18 and TRBJ2-4; TRBD1 matches 9 bases. The CDR3 extends over 14 amino acids. Per the germline V gene, CDR1 is KGHSH and CDR2 is LQKENI. The CDR3 DNA is TGTGCCAGCTCACCGGGACAGGGACTTAACATTCAGAACTTC. This codes for CASSPGQGLNIQNF.

This clonotype was observed many times. In DNA form, the CDR3 reads TGTGCCAGCAGTTTGACGGGTATAAGCAATCAGCCCCAGCATTTT. Protein sequence: CASSLTGISNQPQHF. V is TRBV12-3 or TRBV12-4 and J is TRBJ1-5; D not resolved. V was clipped by 3 bases and J by 1 base, with 10 bases between them. This CDR3 comprises 15 residues.

This clonotype was found many times. The DNA for the CDR3 is TGTGCCAGCTCACGGAGGACTAGCGGGGAAAGCTCCTACAATGAGCAGTTCTTC. Residues: CASSRRTSGESSYNEQFF. The genes are TRBV18 and TRBJ2-1; 12 positions agree with TRBD2. V dropped 4 bases and J dropped 0; count of bases not matched to a gene: 7. The CDR3 length is 18 residues. CDR1 and CDR2 (germline): KGHSH, LQKENI.

This clonotype was counted a few times. This rearrangement joins TRBV29-1 to TRBJ2-7, with D unresolved. This CDR3 is 12 amino acids long. The germline CDR1 and CDR2 sequences are SQVTM and ANQGSEA. The V gene lost 2 bases and the J gene lost 0 bases, with 5 bases spanning the gap. The CDR3 nucleotides are TGCAGCGTTGAATACAGCTCCTACGAGCAGTACTTC. This translates into CSVEYSSYEQYF.

This clonotype has just a few counts. The chain combines TRBV4-2 with TRBJ2-3; 14 positions agree with TRBD2. This CDR3 has 20 amino acids. Germline V gene sequence: CDR1 LGHNA, CDR2 YNFKEQ. V was clipped by 1 base and J by 7 bases; unmatched bases: 16. In DNA, the CDR3 is TGTGCCAGCAGCCAAGTTTCTCCCGGGACTAGCGGGGGAGCACCAAATACGCAGTATTTT. The encoded protein is CASSQVSPGTSGGAPNTQYF.

This chain connects TRBV24-1 to TRBJ2-1, with TRBD1 matching over 11 bases. CDR3 size: 15 residues. V lost 5 bases and J lost 2; bases outside the gene matches: 1. Germline CDR1 KGHDR, CDR2 SFDVKD. The CDR3 nucleotides read TGTGCCACCAGTGTGGACAGGGGGCCCTACAATGAGCAGTTCTTC. This sequence encodes CATSVDRGPYNEQFF.

This clonotype was seen repeatedly, ten times or more. V is TRBV6-5 and J is TRBJ2-7; a weak D match, TRBD1 (5 bases). V lost 0 bases to trimming and J lost 7 bases, with 10 bases between them. From germline, CDR1 is MNHEY and CDR2 SVGAGI. The CDR3 length is 13 residues. As DNA, the CDR3 is TGTGCCAGCAGTTACTCACAGGCTGGGGAGCAGTACTTC. Amino acid sequence: CASSYSQAGEQYF.